This T cell receptor (beta chain) was recovered during a study of T cell repertoires in cytomegalovirus infection. Study-wide background: Based on public TCR beta signatures, there were indications of CMV infection and of a matching HLA type.

Points on this clonotype: Its antigen is still unknown.

Findings of the study overall: Totalled public TCR beta family frequency picked out people who carried CMV plus the relevant HLA. HLA-C-restricted CMV-specific TCR beta clonotypes prevailed in the ex vivo response.

MiXCR, run by TCRdb on the reads, gives a single entry per CDR3 protein. The table has approximately 130,000 distinct CDR3 sequences, roughly 25% seen once; the top ten hold 30% to 40%. Unmatched junction bases numbered 8, after V lost 7 bases and J lost 3 bases. Germline V gives CDR1 MDHEN, CDR2 SYDVKM. The CDR3 runs 14 residues. The sample taken for sequencing was PBMCs, sequenced either directly or after in vitro stimulation (not recorded which). The TCR comes from a human donor in good health (CMV status not recorded). Some clones in this sample may be carry-over from other donors' samples. J is TRBJ2-7 and V is TRBV28; 8 positions match TRBD2. In DNA, the CDR3 is TGTGCCAGCACCATAGCGGGGAACGGCTACGAGCAGTACTTC. Its protein product is CASTIAGNGYEQYF.